Listed below are T cell receptor beta chains from one sample, sequenced in a study of cytomegalovirus exposure and HLA in healthy donors. Clones were read by immunoSEQ multiplex PCR, and TCRdb kept only the in-frame ones, dropping some. The sample holds some 150,000 clones, 77% seen once. Material: PBMCs. The source is a male donor in good health and CMV-seronegative. Both conserved end residues are part of each CDR3. A D gene is named only where the DNA matches it firmly. Part of the rows lack a size; the others show once, few, many or a class for expanded clones.

TRBD1 | TRBJ1-2 | . | TRBV13 | CASSLGQAHYGYTF | TGTGCCAGCAGCTTGGGACAGGCCCACTATGGCTACACCTTC
. | TRBJ1-1 | once | TRBV5-4 | CASRNGGQKNTEAFF | TGTGCCAGCAGGAATGGTGGACAAAAGAACACTGAAGCTTTCTTT
. | TRBJ2-5 | once | TRBV4-3 | CASSQDRGAVQETQYF | TGCGCCAGCAGCCAAGATCGGGGAGCAGTCCAAGAGACCCAGTACTTC
. | TRBJ2-7 | few | TRBV9 | CASSVDALRTYEQYF | TGTGCCAGCAGCGTAGATGCGTTGAGAACCTACGAGCAGTACTTC
TRBD1 | TRBJ1-1 | . | TRBV29-1 | CSTTGGNEAFF | TGCAGCACGACAGGGGGCAATGAAGCTTTCTTT
. | TRBJ2-7 | . | TRBV11-2 | CASSLTGKYEQYF | TGTGCCAGCAGCTTGACAGGCAAATACGAGCAGTACTTC
. | TRBJ1-5 | . | TRBV19 | CASSNPGQPQHF | TGTGCCAGTAGTAACCCGGGACAGCCCCAGCATTTT
. | TRBJ2-2 | . | TRBV10-2 | CASTRNFGGELFF | TGCGCCAGCACGAGGAACTTCGGCGGGGAGCTGTTTTTT
. | TRBJ1-2 | . | TRBV15 | CATSRVGAGEDGYTF | TGTGCCACCAGCAGAGTGGGGGCCGGAGAGGATGGCTACACCTTC
. | TRBJ1-5 | . | TRBV2 | CASSERGSWGPGQPQHF | TGTGCCAGCAGTGAAAGGGGGTCCTGGGGGCCAGGGCAGCCCCAGCATTTT
TRBD2 | TRBJ2-7 | few | TRBV27 | CASSSGRLAGLNEQYF | TGTGCCAGCAGCTCGGGCCGACTAGCGGGATTAAACGAGCAGTACTTC
TRBD1 | TRBJ2-7 | . | TRBV7-6 | CASSYGTGGYEQYF | TGTGCCAGCAGCTATGGGACAGGGGGCTACGAGCAGTACTTC
. | TRBJ2-1 | . | TRBV5-6 | CASSLRGLGNEQFF | TGTGCCAGCAGCTTAAGGGGTTTGGGTAATGAGCAGTTCTTC
. | TRBJ2-5 | . | TRBV7-9 | CSGQHSQETQYF | TGTTCCGGACAGCACTCCCAAGAGACCCAGTACTTC
TRBD1 | TRBJ2-7 | . | TRBV7-6 | CASSLQGASYEQYF | TGTGCCAGCAGCTTACAGGGGGCCTCCTACGAGCAGTACTTC
TRBD2 | TRBJ2-2 | once | TRBV19 | CASERGLARNTGELFF | TGTGCCAGTGAGAGAGGACTAGCGAGAAACACCGGGGAGCTGTTTTTT
. | TRBJ1-3 | . | TRBV5-5 | CASTSHRPGNTIYF | TGTGCCAGCACTTCCCACAGGCCTGGAAACACCATATATTTT
. | TRBJ1-5 | . | TRBV18 | CASSPDGLSVQPQHF | TGTGCCAGCTCACCCGATGGTTTGAGCGTTCAGCCCCAGCATTTT
. | TRBJ2-7 | . | TRBV28 | CASSRGIRYEQYF | TGTGCCAGCAGCCGAGGGATCAGATACGAGCAGTACTTC
. | TRBJ1-2 | . | TRBV29-1 | CSGQADNYGYTF | TGCAGCGGACAGGCGGATAACTATGGCTACACCTTC
TRBD1 | TRBJ1-1 | . | TRBV18 | CASSPGQVLNTEAFF | TGTGCCAGCTCGCCGGGACAGGTTCTCAACACTGAAGCTTTCTTT
TRBD1 | TRBJ1-2 | . | TRBV4-2 | CASSQRDRELNGYTF | TGTGCCAGCAGCCAGAGGGACAGGGAGTTAAATGGCTACACCTTC
. | TRBJ1-6 | . | TRBV6-6 | CASTVRETLHF | TGTGCCAGCACCGTCCGAGAGACCCTCCACTTT
TRBD1 | TRBJ1-2 | few | TRBV29-1 | CSVEWDRLDGYTF | TGCAGCGTTGAGTGGGACAGGTTGGATGGCTACACCTTC
. | TRBJ1-5 | . | TRBV9 | CASSALGHKGQPQHF | TGTGCCAGCAGCGCTCTGGGACACAAGGGGCAGCCCCAGCATTTT
. | TRBJ2-2 | once | TRBV6-5 | CASKGDVDTGELFF | TGTGCCAGCAAGGGGGACGTGGACACCGGGGAGCTGTTTTTT
TRBD2 | TRBJ2-2 | . | TRBV5-3 | CARSPTSGRDTGELFF | TGTGCCAGAAGCCCCACTAGCGGGAGAGACACCGGGGAGCTGTTTTTT
TRBD1 | TRBJ1-5 | . | TRBV4-3 | CASSQDQGANLQPQHF | TGCGCCAGCAGCCAAGATCAGGGGGCGAATCTTCAGCCCCAGCATTTT
. | TRBJ2-7 | . | TRBV19 | CATSAGYEQYF | TGTGCCACCTCAGCAGGGTACGAGCAGTACTTC
. | TRBJ1-1 | few | TRBV9 | CASRGGDVNTEAFF | TGTGCCAGCAGAGGGGGGGACGTGAACACTGAAGCTTTCTTT
TRBD2 | TRBJ2-3 | . | TRBV6-5 | CASRTGTSGGDTQYF | TGTGCCAGCAGGACCGGGACTAGCGGGGGAGATACGCAGTATTTT
TRBD1 | TRBJ2-7 | . | TRBV19 | CASSLAGQASYEQYF | TGTGCCAGTAGTCTCGCGGGACAGGCCTCCTACGAGCAGTACTTC
. | TRBJ1-1 | . | TRBV18 | CASSPLLSEAFF | TGTGCCAGCTCACCCTTACTGTCTGAAGCTTTCTTT
TRBD2 | TRBJ2-5 | once | TRBV7-9 | CASSSGLAGAETQYF | TGTGCCAGCAGCTCCGGACTAGCGGGGGCAGAGACCCAGTACTTC
TRBD2 | TRBJ2-1 | . | TRBV7-7 | CASSLAGGPYEQFF | TGTGCTAGCAGCTTAGCGGGAGGGCCGTATGAGCAGTTCTTC
. | TRBJ1-1 | . | TRBV25-1 | CASSGRDKYTEAFF | TGTGCCAGCAGTGGCCGGGACAAGTACACTGAAGCTTTCTTT
TRBD2 | TRBJ2-1 | . | TRBV5-4 | CASHTGTSGAYNEQFF | TGTGCCAGCCACACCGGGACTAGCGGGGCCTACAATGAGCAGTTCTTC
TRBD1 | TRBJ1-6 | . | TRBV18 | CASSRTGGNSPLHF | TGTGCCAGCTCCAGGACAGGGGGGAATTCACCCCTCCACTTT
. | TRBJ2-3 | . | TRBV29-1 | CSVDSSGYTDTQYF | TGCAGCGTTGATAGTAGCGGATACACAGATACGCAGTATTTT
TRBD2 | TRBJ2-7 | . | TRBV6-1 | CASSEARAGASYEQYF | TGTGCCAGCAGTGAAGCGCGGGCGGGAGCCTCCTACGAGCAGTACTTC
TRBD1 | TRBJ2-3 | . | TRBV7-9 | CASSSRDRGRSGYF | TGTGCCAGCAGCTCCCGGGACAGGGGGAGGTCAGGGTATTTT
TRBD2 | TRBJ2-3 | . | TRBV29-1 | CSAAGAGDRLRDTQYF | TGCAGCGCTGCTGGTGCGGGGGACCGCCTAAGGGATACGCAGTATTTT
TRBD2 | TRBJ2-5 | . | TRBV9 | CASSVAGGVETQYF | TGTGCCAGCAGCGTAGCGGGAGGTGTGGAGACCCAGTACTTC
. | TRBJ2-7 | few | TRBV5-1 | CASSLAPGERVRYEQYF | TGCGCCAGCAGCTTGGCCCCCGGGGAGCGGGTAAGGTACGAGCAGTACTTC
. | TRBJ2-2 | . | TRBV6-6 | CASSYSAAGELFF | TGTGCCAGCAGTTACTCGGCAGCCGGGGAGCTGTTTTTT
TRBD1 | TRBJ1-1 | . | TRBV6-4 | CASKGQPNTEAFF | TGTGCCAGCAAGGGACAGCCGAACACTGAAGCTTTCTTT
TRBD1 | TRBJ1-2 | . | TRBV10-3 | CAITGTGYNYGYTF | TGTGCCATCACCGGGACAGGCTATAACTATGGCTACACCTTC
. | TRBJ1-3 | . | TRBV10-2 | CASSESRGNTIYF | TGCGCCAGCAGTGAGTCCCGGGGAAACACCATATATTTT
. | TRBJ1-5 | few | TRBV18 | CASSLRQAHYQPQHF | TGTGCCAGCTCACTCAGACAGGCCCATTATCAGCCCCAGCATTTT
. | TRBJ2-4 | . | TRBV5-1 | CASSLEAKNSQYF | TGCGCCAGCAGCTTGGAAGCCAAAAACAGTCAGTACTTC
. | TRBJ2-7 | . | TRBV4-1 | CASSQDVYYEQYF | TGCGCCAGCAGCCAAGATGTGTACTACGAGCAGTACTTC
TRBD2 | TRBJ2-3 | . | TRBV7-8 | CASSLAGLALADTQYF | TGTGCCAGCAGCTTAGCGGGACTAGCCTTAGCAGATACGCAGTATTTT
. | TRBJ1-2 | . | TRBV7-2 | CASFRGGMNYGYTF | TGTGCCAGCTTCCGGGGGGGCATGAACTATGGCTACACCTTC
TRBD1 | TRBJ2-7 | . | TRBV7-2 | CVGTGPFYEQYF | TGCGTGGGGACAGGACCTTTCTACGAGCAGTACTTC
. | TRBJ1-1 | . | TRBV10-2 | CASSESKGGTEAFF | TGCGCCAGCAGTGAGTCGAAAGGGGGCACTGAAGCTTTCTTT